The 17 T cell receptor beta chains below were found in one sample sequenced in a study of long-term antiretroviral therapy in people with HIV. The assay used was immunoSEQ (version v3.0), run at survey level. Sequencing used immunoSEQ multiplex PCR; TCRdb keeps in-frame clones, though not all of them. Here the sample spans 14,000 or so clones, about 79% being singletons. Material: unsorted PBMCs, obtained 0.4 years after starting antiretroviral therapy. These TCRs come from a young man with HIV.

This clone showed up just a few times. CDR3 protein: CASRGQGRAGTEAFF. Written as DNA, the CDR3 is TGTGCCAGCAGGGGGCAGGGGAGAGCGGGCACTGAAGCTTTCTTT. This chain connects TRBV11-2 to TRBJ1-1, with D perhaps matching TRBD1 (6 bases). The CDR3 has 15 amino acids. The germline gives CDR1 SGHAT, CDR2 FQNNGV. Deletions cut 6 bases from V and 4 bases from J, with 18 bases between.

This clone was counted a single time. V gene TRBV7-8 combines with J gene TRBJ2-1; 9 bases fit TRBD2. The trim removed 5 bases at V and 0 bases at J, leaving 2 bases unmatched. This CDR3 region has 15 residues. Germline V gene lookup returns CDR1 SGHVS and CDR2 FQNEAQ. The CDR3 coding sequence is TGTGCCAGCAGCCCGCGGGAGGGCTCCTACAATGAGCAGTTCTTC. Amino acids: CASSPREGSYNEQFF.

For this clone: Relative to the germline gene, one junction end is altered; a read error may explain this. The chain couples TRBV2 to TRBJ2-7; D remains ambiguous. In germline, CDR1 is SNHLY, CDR2 FYNNEI. The CDR3 runs to 11 residues. CDR3 sequence reads: CASSEAIMWSF. The CDR3 DNA follows: TGTGCCAGCAGTGAAGCAATCATGTGGAGCTTC.

The CDR3 here is CASSLVSGRAGTGELFF. CDR3 DNA: TGTGCCAGCAGCTTAGTTAGCGGGAGGGCCGGCACCGGGGAGCTGTTTTTT. This sequence joins TRBV7-9 and TRBJ2-2, with 11 bases lining up with TRBD2. The length of the CDR3 is 17 residues. V lost 1 base, J lost 4 bases, and 5 bases stayed unmatched. The V gene's germline CDR1 is SEHNR and CDR2 FQNEAQ (reference sequence).

J is TRBJ2-1 and V is TRBV27, with TRBD1 matching 10 bases. The germline gives CDR1 MNHEY, CDR2 SMNVEV (reference sequence). The CDR3 extends over 14 amino acids. J was trimmed by 7 bases and V by 8 bases; bases with no gene match: 8. CDR3 DNA: TGTGCCAGCTCTTGGGACAGGGGTGAAAATGAGCAGTTCTTC. As protein: CASSWDRGENEQFF.

This chain links TRBV19 with TRBJ2-5, with TRBD2 as a possible D gene (6 bases). V shed 4 bases and J shed 1 base, with 10 bases lying between them. Germline CDR1 is LNHDA and CDR2 is SQIVND (reference sequence). This CDR3 contains 14 residues. The CDR3 bases are TGTGCCAGTAGTACGGGGGTGCTCCAAGAGACCCAGTACTTC. Translated, it gives CASSTGVLQETQYF.

The V and J genes are TRBV4-3 and TRBJ2-2; a weak D match, TRBD2 (7 bases). Per the germline V gene, CDR1 is LGHNA and CDR2 is YSLEER. V lost 0 bases to trimming and J lost 15 bases, with 23 bases between them. The CDR3 consists of 16 residues. CDR3 region: CASSQDRFGGPSRLFF. CDR3 DNA: TGCGCCAGCAGCCAAGATCGATTCGGGGGGCCCAGCAGGTTGTTTTTT.

The chain is built from TRBV28 and TRBJ1-1; the D gene is possibly TRBD1 (6 bases). Trimming stripped 2 bases from V and 0 bases from J, with 16 bases between. Germline CDR1 MDHEN, CDR2 SYDVKM. This CDR3 is 17 amino acids long. This CDR3 is CASSLKRGARMNTEAFF. Here the CDR3 DNA reads TGTGCCAGCAGTTTAAAGCGGGGGGCGCGAATGAACACTGAAGCTTTCTTT.

The V call is TRBV27, the J call TRBJ2-7; D call uncertain. V lost 8 bases to trimming and J lost 0 bases, with 11 bases between them. Germline lookup yields CDR1 MNHEY and CDR2 SMNVEV (reference sequence). This CDR3 region has 13 residues. The CDR3 sequence is CASGYKSSYEQYF. The CDR3 bases are TGTGCCAGCGGCTATAAGAGCTCCTACGAGCAGTACTTC.

The gene calls are TRBV4-3 and TRBJ1-1; D is ambiguous. Germline-derived CDR1 and CDR2 are LGHNA and YSLEER. CDR3 length: 15 residues. V shed 4 bases and J shed 1 base, with 13 bases lying between them. The CDR3 sequence: CASSLGSVGNTEAFF. For the CDR3, the DNA is TGCGCCAGCAGCCTCGGTTCGGTGGGGAACACTGAAGCTTTCTTT.

The chain carries TRBV19 and TRBJ2-4, with D perhaps TRBD1 (5 bases). With 2 bases removed from V and 2 bases from J, the gap between germline ends came to 10 bases. Germline V gene data show CDR1 as LNHDA and CDR2 as SQIVND (reference sequence). The length of the CDR3 is 15 residues. CDR3 sequence (DNA): TGTGCCAGTAGTATACATCAGGACACCAAAAACATTCAGTACTTC. This sequence encodes CASSIHQDTKNIQYF.

This sequence joins TRBV5-6 and TRBJ1-5; D gene unclear. Trimming removed 1 base at V and 4 bases at J, with 15 bases between. The CDR3 has 16 residues. The germline V gene encodes CDR1 SGHDT and CDR2 YYEEEE. CDR3 loop: CASSLPPIPGNQPQHF. The CDR3, as DNA: TGTGCCAGCAGCTTGCCCCCGATACCCGGGAATCAGCCCCAGCATTTT.

The gene calls are TRBV11-2 and TRBJ1-1, with a weak D call TRBD1 (6 bases). Per germline, CDR1 SGHAT and CDR2 FQNNGV. This CDR3 spans 15 amino acids. Trimming removed 0 bases from V and 5 bases from J, with 13 bases in between. Here the CDR3 reads CASSLDEGGWTEAFF. The CDR3 coding sequence is TGTGCCAGCAGCTTAGATGAGGGGGGCTGGACTGAAGCTTTCTTT.

This clone was recorded once. The J gene is TRBJ2-3, the V gene TRBV5-4, with D tentatively TRBD2 (5 bases). Germline assignment: CDR1 SGHNT and CDR2 YYREEE (reference sequence). Trimming took 7 bases from V and 4 from J, leaving 16 bases between them. This CDR3 spans 14 amino acids. This CDR3 is CASPHLAGPDTQYF. The CDR3 nucleotides read TGTGCCAGCCCCCACCTAGCCGGTCCAGATACGCAGTATTTT.

The gene calls are TRBV28 and TRBJ2-7, with unresolved D. The V end lost 2 bases, the J end lost 2 bases, and 10 bases lay between the germline ends. The CDR3 spans 14 residues. Germline V gene sequence: CDR1 MDHEN, CDR2 SYDVKM. As DNA, the CDR3 is TGTGCCAGCAGTTTAAGAAGAGCACCCTACGAGCAGTACTTC. Amino acid sequence: CASSLRRAPYEQYF.

The V and J genes are TRBV5-1 and TRBJ2-1; 8 positions match TRBD2. The CDR3 totals 15 residues. The V segment lost 3 bases and the J segment 5 bases; nucleotides outside the gene matches: 7. Germline V CDR1 and CDR2: SGHRS, YFSETQ. CDR3 region: CASSSLSGIDNEQFF. CDR3 sequence (DNA): TGCGCCAGCAGCTCCCTTAGCGGGATCGACAATGAGCAGTTCTTC.

This chain joins TRBV5-4 and TRBJ1-6; D is unresolved. Deletions cut 3 bases from V and 7 bases from J, with 11 bases between. Germline assignment: CDR1 SGHNT and CDR2 YYREEE (reference sequence). The CDR3 length is 14 residues. This CDR3 reads CASSSAWGNSPLHF. In DNA, the CDR3 is TGTGCCAGCAGCTCGGCGTGGGGAAATTCACCCCTCCACTTT.